Presented here are 5 T cell receptor beta chains from one specimen sequenced in a study of blood T cell repertoires in COVID-19. Only in-frame clones appear in the TCRdb table, and some are missing; sequencing was by immunoSEQ multiplex PCR. The sample contains hundreds of thousands of clones, 85% to 90% of which appear only once. Sequencing was done on a sample of PBMCs or T cells enriched from blood (not recorded which). These receptors came from a woman aged 18-29 years who had recovered from COVID-19.

This clone is a singleton in its sample. The chain uses TRBV7-9 and TRBJ1-4; D might be TRBD1 (6 bases). V shed 5 bases and J shed 4 bases, with 11 bases lying between them. The CDR3 is 14 residues long. Looked up from germline, CDR1 is SEHNR and CDR2 is FQNEAQ (reference sequence). In DNA, the CDR3 is TGTGCCAGCAGCCTGACAGGAGATAATGAAAAACTGTTTTTT. Translation gives CASSLTGDNEKLFF.

The J gene is TRBJ1-3, the V gene TRBV18; D is ambiguous. The germline V and J ends were trimmed by 2 bases and 1 base, with 21 bases remaining between them. The CDR3 is 19 residues long. Germline loops: CDR1 KGHSH, CDR2 LQKENI. The CDR3 spells CASSPSAQINPKSGNTIYF. The CDR3 bases are TGTGCCAGCTCACCATCGGCACAGATCAATCCCAAATCTGGAAACACCATATATTTT.

The gene calls are TRBV3-1 (or the pseudogene TRBV3-2) and TRBJ2-4, with a weak D call TRBD2 (6 bases). The length of the CDR3 is 11 residues. Germline assignment: CDR1 LGHDT and CDR2 YNNKEL (reference sequence). V gave up 6 bases and J gave up 6 bases, with 6 bases separating them. The DNA for the CDR3 is TGTGCCAGCAGGGGGGGAAACATTCAGTACTTC. This sequence encodes CASRGGNIQYF.

J is TRBJ1-5 and V is TRBV28; D is perhaps TRBD1 (5 bases). CDR1 is MDHEN and CDR2 is SYDVKM in the germline V gene. The germline V and J ends were trimmed by 9 bases and 7 bases, with 19 bases remaining between them. The CDR3 contains 14 residues. CDR3 amino acids: CASLGGGLEQPQHF. The CDR3 nucleotides read TGTGCCAGTCTCGGCGGGGGTCTTGAACAGCCCCAGCATTTT.

Details on this clone: This CDR3 is also generated by other DNA sequences in the sample. V is TRBV9 and J is TRBJ1-5, with no clear D. Germline V lookup: CDR1 SGDLS, CDR2 YYNGEE. The CDR3 is made up of 13 amino acids. V dropped 0 bases and J dropped 4 bases, with 5 bases sitting between them. The CDR3 loop reads CASSVGANQPQHF. CDR3 coding DNA: TGTGCCAGCAGCGTAGGAGCTAATCAGCCCCAGCATTTT.